The rows below give T cell receptor beta chains drawn from one sample of a study of long-term antiretroviral therapy in people with HIV. The assay was immunoSEQ multiplex PCR, and TCRdb's table has in-frame clones only and misses some. The table shows over 30,000 clones, with roughly 87% occurring only once. The sequenced sample was unsorted PBMCs, obtained 1 year after starting antiretroviral therapy. All receptors come from a man aged 18 to 30 with HIV. The CDR3 runs from the conserved cysteine through the conserved F or W. A D gene is named only where the DNA matches it firmly. Clone size is given for some rows only: seen once, a few or many times, or a class if the clone is expanded.

clone_size,d_call,v_call,j_call,cdr3_nt,cdr3_aa
-,-,TRBV4-1,TRBJ2-5,TGCGCCAGCAGCCAAGCCAGTCTGGAGACCCAGTACTTC,CASSQASLETQYF
once,TRBD1,TRBV5-1,TRBJ1-1,TGCGCCAGCTCCTTGAGGGGGGGGACAGGGAAGAACACTGAAGCTTTCTTT,CASSLRGGTGKNTEAFF
-,-,TRBV5-1,TRBJ2-7,TGCGCCAGCAGCTTGGTCCCTCGGTCCCGGACGGATCTCTCCAGCTACGAGCAGTACTTC,CASSLVPRSRTDLSSYEQYF
-,-,TRBV28,TRBJ2-1,TGTGCCAGCAGCCCCCGACTAGGGGATAATGAGCAGTTCTTC,CASSPRLGDNEQFF
-,-,TRBV25-1,TRBJ1-2,TGTGCCAGCAGTGAATTAGGAGAATATGGCTACACCTTC,CASSELGEYGYTF
-,-,TRBV15,TRBJ1-2,TGTGCCACCAGCAGAGAACGGGCCGGCGATGGCTACACCTTC,CATSRERAGDGYTF
-,-,TRBV5-6,TRBJ1-3,TGTGCCAGCAGCCGTTCAGGGGATCCTCGAAACACCATATATTTT,CASSRSGDPRNTIYF
-,-,TRBV4-1,TRBJ1-1,TGCGCCAGCAGCTGGGGGGGTAGTACTGAAGCTTTCTTT,CASSWGGSTEAFF
once,-,TRBV6-6,TRBJ1-1,TGTGCCAGCAGTCAGGACAGTGTCATGAACACTGAAGCTTTCTTT,CASSQDSVMNTEAFF
-,-,TRBV11-3,TRBJ2-2,TGTGCCAGCAGCTTAGAAGCCAGGGGTAGGACCGGGGAGCTGTTTTTT,CASSLEARGRTGELFF
-,-,TRBV7-3,TRBJ2-2,TGTGCCAGCAGCTTAACGTCTGGGGGCATGAAATCCGGGGAGCTGTTTTTT,CASSLTSGGMKSGELFF